The 8 T cell receptor beta chains below were found in one sample sequenced in a study of OX40 agonist ivuxolimab in advanced cancers. Generated by immunoSEQ multiplex PCR, the TCRdb table keeps only in-frame clones and is missing some. The data hold around 97,000 clones, with about 80% observed a single time. The material was CD4+ or CD8+ T cells sorted from blood, obtained in a trial of the OX40 agonist ivuxolimab. These receptor sequences come from an adult with an advanced solid tumor such as melanoma, head and neck, liver or kidney cancer.

The chain uses TRBV7-9 and TRBJ1-6; D uncertain. The V end was cut by 5 bases, the J end by 6 bases, with 20 bases between. The CDR3 spans 17 residues. Germline V gene data show CDR1 as SEHNR and CDR2 as FQNEAQ (reference sequence). CDR3 bases: TGTGCCAGCAGCCAAGTTGCCGGACCTGGACCTAATTCACCCCTCCACTTT. It specifies CASSQVAGPGPNSPLHF.

The V and J genes are TRBV18 and TRBJ2-1; D ambiguous. Germline V lookup: CDR1 KGHSH, CDR2 LQKENI. The CDR3 runs 13 residues. V dropped 6 bases and J dropped 7 bases, with 13 bases sitting between them. In DNA form, the CDR3 reads TGTGCCAGCTCCTTCGGAGTCCAAAATGAGCAGTTCTTC. It specifies CASSFGVQNEQFF.

The J gene is TRBJ2-7, the V gene TRBV19, with 8 positions matching TRBD1. The CDR3 has 14 residues. Germline-derived CDR1 and CDR2 are LNHDA and SQIVND (reference sequence). Trimming cost V 5 bases and J 3 bases; bases outside gene matches: 6. DNA of the CDR3: TGTGCCAGTAGTCCGGTGGACAGGGTCTACGAGCAGTACTTC. This codes for CASSPVDRVYEQYF.

This chain uses TRBV2 with TRBJ1-2, with 10 bases aligning to TRBD1. Germline CDR1 and CDR2: SNHLY and FYNNEI. V gave up 7 bases and J gave up 4 bases; unmatched junction bases: 9. CDR3 length equals 15 residues. In nucleotides, the CDR3 is TGTGCCAGCAAATCCGGGACAGGGGAATCCTATGGCTACACCTTC. Protein product: CASKSGTGESYGYTF.

The chain links TRBV19 to TRBJ1-2; the match to TRBD1 covers 8 bases. The CDR3 runs to 12 residues. Germline loops: CDR1 LNHDA, CDR2 SQIVND (reference sequence). V dropped 3 bases and J dropped 7; count of bases not matched to a gene: 1. CDR3 in amino acids: CASSIGQGGYTF. The CDR3 DNA reads as TGTGCCAGTAGTATCGGACAGGGTGGCTACACCTTC.

This clone was seen a single time. The rearrangement links TRBV4-2 to TRBJ1-4, with 9 bases aligning to TRBD1. This CDR3 is built from 18 residues. Germline CDR1 and CDR2: LGHNA and YNFKEQ. V was clipped by 2 bases and J by 4 bases; unmatched bases: 11. The CDR3 region has the DNA TGTGCCAGCAGCCAAAGTCCCGGGACAGGGTACGGTAATGAAAAACTGTTTTTT. Translating gives CASSQSPGTGYGNEKLFF.

The V and J genes are TRBV15 and TRBJ2-5; D is perhaps TRBD1 or TRBD2 (5 bases each). This CDR3 comprises 14 residues. Trimming shortened V by 5 bases and J by 4 bases, and 14 bases separated the two germline ends. Germline V gene sequence: CDR1 LNHNV, CDR2 YYDKDF (reference sequence). As DNA, the CDR3 is TGTGCCACCAGCCGAACGGGACCCACAGAGACCCAGTACTTC. Translating gives CATSRTGPTETQYF. Together with reference TRBV15 and TRBJ2-5, the CDR3 gives the full variable domain: DAMVIQNPRYQVTQFGKPVTLSCSQTLNHNVMYWYQQKSSQAPKLLFHYYDKDFNNEADTPDNFQSRRPNTSFCFLDIRSPGLGDTAMYLCATSRTGPTETQYFGPGTRLLVL.

The CDR3 DNA reads TGTGCCAGCAGGGGAGAATCAGATACGCAGTATTTT. This gives the protein CASRGESDTQYF. The chain carries TRBV2 and TRBJ2-3; D perhaps matches TRBD2 (5 bases). This CDR3 has 12 residues. The V and J ends lost 6 bases and 4 bases respectively, with 8 bases between them. CDR1 and CDR2 (germline): SNHLY, FYNNEI.